This TCR beta chain was recovered during a study of cytomegalovirus exposure and HLA in healthy donors. Looking at the study overall: Of 398 genotyped donors, around 76% clustered with self-reported Caucasian donors.

Use of 60 Vbeta and 13 Jbeta primers characterized the PCR. The protocol was immunoSEQ multiplex PCR, while the TCRdb copy is restricted to in-frame clones and leaves out a portion. The data contain about 230,000 clones, around four fifths of them singletons. At the time of sampling, donors were nominally healthy, though unrecorded immune exposures were likely. There are 15 residues in the CDR3. J gave up 7 bases and V 5 bases, and 8 bases lay outside the gene matches. Germline V CDR1 and CDR2: SGHNT, YENEEA. This receptor was obtained from a woman in her 40s in good health and CMV-seronegative. Material: PBMCs. The chain couples TRBV11-3 to TRBJ2-1; 10 bases align to TRBD2. CDR3 bases: TGTGCCAGCAGCCCTAGCGGGGGTCCAGGGAATGAGCAGTTCTTC. It yields the protein CASSPSGGPGNEQFF.